A single sample gave rise to the 2 T cell receptor beta chains below, sequenced in a study of blood T cell repertoires in COVID-19. Sequencing was performed with immunoSEQ multiplex PCR; in TCRdb, only in-frame clones are kept and a portion is missing. The profile shows roughly 150,000 clones, roughly 80% of them singletons. The sequenced sample consisted of peripheral blood. Every receptor here comes from a man between 65 and 85 years old with active or convalescent COVID-19.

This clone appeared once. The V call is TRBV6-5, the J call TRBJ1-5, with D hard to call. The CDR3 totals 13 residues. The germline gives CDR1 MNHEY, CDR2 SVGAGI. V was shortened by 6 bases and J by 4 bases, with 10 bases between the two germline ends. The CDR3 DNA reads as TGTGCCAGCAGAAACAGTGGGAATCAGCCCCAGCATTTT. Translated, it gives CASRNSGNQPQHF.

The chain is built from TRBV5-6 and TRBJ1-3; D is unclear. V was cut by 7 bases and J by 4 bases, with 9 bases left in between. The length of the CDR3 is 12 residues. Germline V gene data show CDR1 as SGHDT and CDR2 as YYEEEE. The CDR3 reads CASSRQGNTIYF. CDR3 DNA: TGTGCCAGCTCTCGCCAGGGAAACACCATATATTTT.